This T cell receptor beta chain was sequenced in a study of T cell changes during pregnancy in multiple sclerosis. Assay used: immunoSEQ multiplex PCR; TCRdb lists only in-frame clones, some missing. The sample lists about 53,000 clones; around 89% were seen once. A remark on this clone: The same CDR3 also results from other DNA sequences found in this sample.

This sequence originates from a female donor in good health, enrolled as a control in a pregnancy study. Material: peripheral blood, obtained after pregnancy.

In DNA form, the CDR3 reads TGCGCCAGCAGCTTGGATTCGGGGAACACTGAAGCTTTCTTT. It yields the protein CASSLDSGNTEAFF. The chain employs TRBV5-1 and TRBJ1-1; D unresolved. Germline V CDR1 and CDR2: SGHRS, YFSETQ. The CDR3 contains 14 residues. Trimming took 0 bases from V and 1 from J, leaving 7 bases between them.